The next 8 T cell receptor beta chains were all read from a single sample in a study of memory CD4+ T cells and cytomegalovirus serostatus. Libraries were prepared by immunoSEQ multiplex PCR; TCRdb keeps only in-frame clonotypes and omits some of them. Among tens of thousands of clones listed, approximately 79% were seen once. The sort gate was single viable CD3+CD4+CD8-CD45RO+ cells for memory CD4+ T cells. The specimen sequenced was memory CD4+ T cells from blood. The receptors were gathered from an adult in good health and CMV-seronegative.

This clone occurred once. The chain uses TRBV5-6 and TRBJ2-1; unclear D gene. There are 14 residues in the CDR3. V was shortened by 1 base and J by 7 bases, with 12 bases between the two germline ends. Germline V gene data show CDR1 as SGHDT and CDR2 as YYEEEE. Here the CDR3 reads CASSLSLPLNEQFF. The CDR3 coding sequence is TGTGCCAGCAGCTTGAGCCTACCGTTGAATGAGCAGTTCTTC.

This clone was seen a few times. The chain is built from TRBV18 and TRBJ2-5; no firm D call. Germline V lookup: CDR1 KGHSH, CDR2 LQKENI. Trimming removed 6 bases at V and 3 bases at J, with 5 bases between. The CDR3 spans 11 residues. The chain's CDR3 is CASSVEETQYF. The DNA of the CDR3 is TGTGCCAGCTCGGTCGAAGAGACCCAGTACTTC.

The chain has TRBV5-1 and TRBJ2-2; D may correspond to TRBD1 or TRBD2 (6 bases each). The CDR3 extends over 14 amino acids. V was cut by 8 bases and J by 2 bases, with 13 bases left in between. Germline V gene lookup returns CDR1 SGHRS and CDR2 YFSETQ. The CDR3 nucleotides are TGCGCCAGTTGGGGGGCAGCCAACACCGGGGAGCTGTTTTTT. Its protein is CASWGAANTGELFF. The full variable domain, in which reference TRBV5-1 and TRBJ2-2 provide the parts outside the CDR3, is KAGVTQTPRYLIKTRGQQVTLSCSPISGHRSVSWYQQTPGQGLQFLFEYFSETQRNKGNFPGRFSGRQFSNSRSEMNVSTLELGDSALYLCASWGAANTGELFFGEGSRLTVL.

This clone was seen more than once but under ten times. The V call is TRBV7-8, the J call TRBJ2-7; the match to TRBD2 covers 11 bases. The V segment lost 6 bases and the J segment 7 bases; nucleotides outside the gene matches: 20. The CDR3 runs 18 residues. Germline CDR1 and CDR2: SGHVS and FQNEAQ. The DNA of the CDR3 is TGTGCCAGCAGTCTCCAGCGGGGTAGCGGGAGGGCGGGGGCTGAGCAGTACTTC. The encoded protein is CASSLQRGSGRAGAEQYF.

The rearrangement uses TRBV9 and TRBJ2-4, with TRBD2 matching over 11 bases. Germline V gene lookup returns CDR1 SGDLS and CDR2 YYNGEE. The J segment lost 0 bases and the V segment lost 3 bases, leaving 11 bases of the junction unmatched. This CDR3 contains 19 residues. The CDR3 DNA is TGTGCCAGCAGCGAGTCCGGGACTAGCGGTGGACTAGCCAAAAACATTCAGTACTTC. It encodes CASSESGTSGGLAKNIQYF.

By share of the sample, this clone is medium-sized (0.01 to 0.1%). The DNA of the CDR3 is TGTGCCAGCAGAAAGGACGGGGGCCTTGAAGCTTTCTTT. The encoded protein is CASRKDGGLEAFF. The genes are TRBV6-5 and TRBJ1-1; D is possibly TRBD1 (6 bases). Trimming shortened V by 6 bases and J by 7 bases, and 15 bases separated the two germline ends. Germline values: CDR1 MNHEY, CDR2 SVGAGI. The CDR3 is 13 residues long.

The chain combines TRBV19 with TRBJ2-2; D not certain. Germline V gene data show CDR1 as LNHDA and CDR2 as SQIVND (reference sequence). This CDR3 has 12 residues. V dropped 8 bases and J dropped 6 bases, with 10 bases sitting between them. The chain's CDR3 is CASHHFPGELFF. DNA of the CDR3: TGTGCCAGTCATCACTTTCCCGGGGAGCTGTTTTTT.

The genes are TRBV5-4 and TRBJ1-1; the match to TRBD1 covers 9 bases. From germline, CDR1 is SGHNT and CDR2 YYREEE (reference sequence). Unmatched junction bases numbered 10, after V lost 4 bases and J lost 0 bases. The CDR3 length is 17 residues. CDR3 residues: CASSPVPGQGLNTEAFF. The CDR3 coding sequence is TGTGCCAGCAGCCCCGTCCCGGGACAGGGACTGAACACTGAAGCTTTCTTT.